The TCR beta chain described here comes from a study of shared clonotypes between healthy human individuals. This table comes from immunoSEQ multiplex PCR, and its TCRdb copy is limited to in-frame clones, with some not included. Of approximately 340,000 clones in the sample, under 80% were seen once. The trim removed 1 base at V and 7 bases at J, leaving 4 bases unmatched. The CDR3 extends over 14 amino acids. The germline V gene encodes CDR1 SGHNT and CDR2 YENEEA. This TCR came from a man younger than 40 in good health. The chain uses TRBV11-3 and TRBJ2-1; 7 positions agree with TRBD2. The material sequenced was memory CD4+ T cells sorted from blood. Subset described: CD45RA-negative fraction. The CDR3 DNA is TGTGCCAGCAGCTTAGGCCGGACTAGTAATGAGCAGTTCTTC. Its protein is CASSLGRTSNEQFF.